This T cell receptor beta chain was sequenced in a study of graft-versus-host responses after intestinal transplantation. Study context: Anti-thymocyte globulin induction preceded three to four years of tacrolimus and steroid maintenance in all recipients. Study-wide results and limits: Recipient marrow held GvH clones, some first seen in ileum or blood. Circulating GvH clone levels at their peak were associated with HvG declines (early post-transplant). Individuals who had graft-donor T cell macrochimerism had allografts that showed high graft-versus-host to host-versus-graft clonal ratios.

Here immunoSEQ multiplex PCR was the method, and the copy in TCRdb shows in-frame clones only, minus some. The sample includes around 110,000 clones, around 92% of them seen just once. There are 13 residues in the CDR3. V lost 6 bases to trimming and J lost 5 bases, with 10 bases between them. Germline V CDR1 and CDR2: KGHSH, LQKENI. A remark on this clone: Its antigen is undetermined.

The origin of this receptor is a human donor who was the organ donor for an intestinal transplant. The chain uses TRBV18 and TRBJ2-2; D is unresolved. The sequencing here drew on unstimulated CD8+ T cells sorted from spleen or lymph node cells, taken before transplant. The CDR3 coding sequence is TGTGCCAGCTCGTCACGTGTTACCGGGGAGCTGTTTTTT. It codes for CASSSRVTGELFF. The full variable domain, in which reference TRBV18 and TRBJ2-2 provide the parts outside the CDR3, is NAGVMQNPRHLVRRRGQEARLRCSPMKGHSHVYWYRQLPEEGLKFMVYLQKENIIDESGMPKERFSAEFPKEGPSILRIQQVVRGDSAAYFCASSSRVTGELFFGEGSRLTVL.